Below, 27 T cell receptor beta chains from the same sample are listed, as sequenced in a study of glioma-infiltrating T cells after dendritic cell vaccination. Data came from immunoSEQ multiplex PCR; TCRdb stores just in-frame clones and leaves some out. This sample has more than 95,000 clones; around 81% occur once, and the top ten carry over 9.5%. The sample was blood, taken before dendritic cell vaccination. These receptors were obtained from a human donor with glioblastoma.

As to this clone: This CDR3 is also generated by other DNA sequences in the sample. J is TRBJ1-1 and V is TRBV28, with a possible D match to TRBD1 (5 bases). Germline values: CDR1 MDHEN, CDR2 SYDVKM. The CDR3 contains 15 residues. Deletions cut 2 bases from V and 1 base from J, with 11 bases between. The CDR3 sequence is CASSLPYQGNTEAFF. CDR3 coding DNA: TGTGCCAGCAGTTTACCGTATCAGGGGAACACTGAAGCTTTCTTT. The whole variable domain, filled in from reference TRBV28 and TRBJ1-1, reads DVKVTQSSRYLVKRTGEKVFLECVQDMDHENMFWYRQDPGLGLRLIYFSYDVKMKEKGDIPEGYSVSREKKERFSLILESASTNQTSMYLCASSLPYQGNTEAFFGQGTRLTVV.

The chain combines TRBV30 with TRBJ2-5; possible D gene TRBD2, 5 bases. This CDR3 comprises 15 residues. The V gene's germline CDR1 is GTSNPN and CDR2 SVGIG (reference sequence). Trimming stripped 4 bases from V and 1 base from J, with 16 bases between. The CDR3: CAWTRRGDLQETQYF. The CDR3 nucleotides read TGTGCCTGGACCCGCCGGGGAGACCTCCAAGAGACCCAGTACTTC.

Here the CDR3 reads CASSLDRTNEKLFF. Here the CDR3 DNA reads TGTGCCAGCTCCCTGGACAGGACTAATGAAAAACTGTTTTTT. The chain has TRBV18 and TRBJ1-4; TRBD1 matches at 7 bases. Trimming cost V 6 bases and J 2 bases; bases outside gene matches: 3. In germline, CDR1 is KGHSH, CDR2 LQKENI. This CDR3 contains 14 residues.

This clone was observed a few times. The chain combines TRBV2 with TRBJ2-3, with 10 bases lining up with TRBD2. The CDR3 spans 16 residues. From germline, CDR1 is SNHLY and CDR2 FYNNEI. V shed 5 bases and J 4 bases; nucleotides not matched to a gene: 9. In DNA, the CDR3 is TGTGCCAGCAGTCGTGCACTAGCGGGACGTCCAGATACGCAGTATTTT. Protein: CASSRALAGRPDTQYF.

The V call is TRBV9, the J call TRBJ2-3, with a weak D call TRBD2 (5 bases). The CDR3 is 15 amino acids. Trimming took off 0 bases at V and 2 bases at J, with 10 bases between the two ends. The germline CDR1 and CDR2 sequences are SGDLS and YYNGEE. In nucleotides, the CDR3 is TGTGCCAGCAGCGTAGTGAGCGGTTCCACAGATACGCAGTATTTT. Translation: CASSVVSGSTDTQYF. The entire variable domain, with the rest obtained from reference TRBV9 and TRBJ2-3, is as follows: DSGVTQTPKHLITATGQRVTLRCSPRSGDLSVYWYQQSLDQGLQFLIQYYNGEERAKGNILERFSAQQFPDLHSELNLSSLELGDSALYFCASSVVSGSTDTQYFGPGTRLTVL.

The chain employs TRBV18 and TRBJ2-3, with 8 nucleotides matching TRBD2. V shed 1 base, J shed 0 bases, and the junction held 0 bases outside the gene matches. CDR3 size: 15 residues. Germline CDR1 and CDR2: KGHSH and LQKENI. The CDR3 DNA is TGTGCCAGCTCACCACTAGCGGGGAGCACAGATACGCAGTATTTT. Encoded protein: CASSPLAGSTDTQYF.

This chain connects TRBV19 to TRBJ2-2; weak D call: TRBD1 (6 bases). The V gene lost 1 base and the J gene lost 1 base, with 19 bases spanning the gap. CDR1 LNHDA and CDR2 SQIVND come from the germline V gene (reference sequence). The CDR3 contains 19 residues. The CDR3 sequence is CASSIVGMDRPKNTGELFF. The CDR3 bases are TGTGCCAGTAGTATAGTGGGCATGGACAGACCGAAGAACACCGGGGAGCTGTTTTTT.

The count of this clone is one. The chain has TRBV6-5 and TRBJ2-1, with 9 positions matching TRBD2. The CDR3 extends over 16 amino acids. Per germline, CDR1 MNHEY and CDR2 SVGAGI. The junction had 13 bases not matched to a gene; V was cut back by 4 bases and J by 9 bases. CDR3: CASSSRLAGYQREQFF. CDR3 in DNA: TGTGCCAGCAGTTCCCGCCTAGCGGGGTATCAACGTGAGCAGTTCTTC.

This clone is a singleton in its sample. The chain uses TRBV7-2 and TRBJ1-2, with D perhaps TRBD1 (6 bases). CDR1 SGHTA and CDR2 FQGNSA come from the germline V gene. V lost 0 bases to trimming and J lost 8 bases, with 16 bases between them. The CDR3 spans 15 residues. The CDR3 region is CASSLARGWDSGYTF. The CDR3 region has the DNA TGTGCCAGCAGCTTAGCCAGGGGATGGGATAGCGGCTACACCTTC.

This clone was recorded only once. The CDR3 sequence is CASTSGGASNTGELFF. CDR3 in DNA: TGTGCCTCGACTAGCGGGGGCGCGTCTAACACCGGGGAGCTGTTTTTT. The genes are TRBV30 and TRBJ2-2; 12 bases align to TRBD2. In germline, CDR1 is GTSNPN, CDR2 SVGIG (reference sequence). The J segment lost 2 bases and the V segment lost 7 bases, leaving 8 bases of the junction unmatched. The CDR3 runs to 16 residues.

V is TRBV27 and J is TRBJ2-7, with a weak D call TRBD2 (5 bases). The CDR3 consists of 12 residues. The germline V gene encodes CDR1 MNHEY and CDR2 SMNVEV (reference sequence). V shed 1 base and J shed 8 bases, with 9 bases lying between them. Written as DNA, the CDR3 is TGTGCCAGCAGTTTATTGGGGAGTAAGCAGTACTTC. This gives the protein CASSLLGSKQYF.

The rearrangement joins TRBV30 to TRBJ2-5; D gene uncertain. Trimming removed 0 bases at V and 5 bases at J, with 10 bases between. This CDR3 comprises 13 residues. Per the germline V gene, CDR1 is GTSNPN and CDR2 is SVGIG (reference sequence). The CDR3 coding sequence is TGTGCCTGGAGTGTACGAGTACTCGAGACCCAGTACTTC. Translation: CAWSVRVLETQYF.

The chain links TRBV4-1 to TRBJ2-5; possible D gene TRBD2, 5 bases. V was pared by 3 bases and J by 5 bases, with 10 bases between. CDR1 MGHRA and CDR2 YSYEKL come from the germline V gene. The CDR3 runs to 13 residues. The CDR3 DNA is TGCGCCAGCAGCCAGGACCGGAGGGAGACCCAGTACTTC. Translating gives CASSQDRRETQYF.

The chain has TRBV10-3 and TRBJ2-2; 7 nucleotides match TRBD1. This CDR3 region has 19 residues. Germline V gene sequence: CDR1 ENHRY, CDR2 SYGVKD. V gave up 4 bases and J gave up 3 bases; unmatched junction bases: 17. The CDR3 DNA reads as TGTGCCATCAGTGGGCAGGGGGACACTAACGTCCCTCACACCGGGGAGCTGTTTTTT. Residues: CAISGQGDTNVPHTGELFF.

With regard to this clone: Other nucleotide sequences from this sample produce the same CDR3. The CDR3 here is CASSLGEDYGYTF. The CDR3 DNA follows: TGCGCCAGCAGCTTGGGGGAGGACTATGGCTACACCTTC. The chain couples TRBV5-1 to TRBJ1-2; no clear D. The V gene lost 0 bases and the J gene lost 3 bases, with 6 bases spanning the gap. CDR3 size: 13 residues. Germline V CDR1 and CDR2: SGHRS, YFSETQ.

This chain uses TRBV7-2 with TRBJ2-6; no clear D gene. Between the trimmed V and J ends, which lost 3 bases and 1 base, there was a span of 7 bases. From germline, CDR1 is SGHTA and CDR2 FQGNSA. The CDR3 length is 15 residues. CDR3 amino acids: CASSLSGSGANVLTF. The CDR3 nucleotides read TGTGCCAGCAGCTTGTCAGGTTCTGGGGCCAACGTCCTGACTTTC.

This clone was counted a single time. The chain couples TRBV7-9 to TRBJ1-6, with TRBD1 matching 11 bases. J was trimmed by 7 bases and V by 5 bases; bases with no gene match: 7. The CDR3 sequence is 16 residues long. Germline CDR1 is SEHNR and CDR2 is FQNEAQ (reference sequence). This CDR3 reads CASSTRDRGYNSPLHF. CDR3 nucleotide sequence: TGTGCCAGCAGCACAAGGGACAGGGGGTACAATTCACCCCTCCACTTT.

This clone has a handful of counts. The chain joins TRBV11-1 to TRBJ1-1; the match to TRBD1 covers 9 bases. J gave up 5 bases and V 5 bases, and 6 bases lay outside the gene matches. The CDR3 runs to 14 residues. CDR1 and CDR2 (germline): SGHAT, FQDESV (reference sequence). As DNA, the CDR3 is TGTGCCAGCAGCGAAGGACAGGGGCGAACTGAAGCTTTCTTT. As protein: CASSEGQGRTEAFF.

The V call is TRBV29-1, the J call TRBJ1-2; a weak D match, TRBD1 (6 bases). Deletions cut 6 bases from V and 4 bases from J, with 18 bases between. Germline assignment: CDR1 SQVTM and CDR2 ANQGSEA. CDR3 size: 14 residues. This CDR3 is CSVALGGRLYGYTF. DNA for the CDR3: TGCAGCGTCGCGTTGGGGGGGCGCCTCTATGGCTACACCTTC.

This chain uses TRBV30 with TRBJ2-3; 8 bases align to TRBD1. CDR3 length: 15 residues. Germline CDR1 GTSNPN, CDR2 SVGIG (reference sequence). J gave up 4 bases and V 1 base, and 7 bases lay outside the gene matches. The DNA for the CDR3 is TGTGCCTGGAGTGGGGGGACAGGCGGCGCAGATACGCAGTATTTT. It is translated as CAWSGGTGGADTQYF.

V and J are TRBV27 and TRBJ2-7, with 9 nucleotides matching TRBD1. Trimming removed 4 bases from V and 0 bases from J; junction bases left unmatched: 7. The CDR3 has 16 amino acids. Per germline, CDR1 MNHEY and CDR2 SMNVEV (reference sequence). DNA for the CDR3: TGTGCCAGCAGTTACTCCGGGACAGGGATCTCCTACGAGCAGTACTTC. Protein sequence: CASSYSGTGISYEQYF.

Notes on this clone: Other DNA sequences in this sample translate to the same CDR3. The chain links TRBV30 to TRBJ2-5; possibly TRBD1 for D (6 bases). The CDR3 totals 14 residues. Germline CDR1 is GTSNPN and CDR2 is SVGIG (reference sequence). Trimming took off 2 bases at V and 1 base at J, with 11 bases between the two ends. The CDR3 reads CAWSKTGPQETQYF. The CDR3 DNA reads as TGTGCCTGGAGTAAGACAGGACCCCAAGAGACCCAGTACTTC.

J is TRBJ2-1 and V is TRBV11-3; D gene unclear. Germline V gene data show CDR1 as SGHNT and CDR2 as YENEEA. V was shortened by 2 bases and J by 8 bases, with 4 bases between the two germline ends. The CDR3 is 11 amino acids. The DNA of the CDR3 is TGTGCCAGCAGCTTACTCGATGAGCAGTTCTTC. It specifies CASSLLDEQFF.

This clone was observed once. This sequence joins TRBV5-1 and TRBJ1-3; 8 bases map to TRBD1. Germline trimming cut 4 bases from V and 1 base from J; bases unmatched to any gene: 4. The CDR3 has 15 residues. Germline V gives CDR1 SGHRS, CDR2 YFSETQ. CDR3 amino acids: CASSGTGISGNTIYF. CDR3 DNA sequence: TGCGCCAGCAGCGGGACAGGCATTTCTGGAAACACCATATATTTT.

The chain couples TRBV11-2 to TRBJ2-5; D is undetermined. Judging by the DNA end, TRBJ2-7 fits better; the J call may be wrong. CDR1 is SGHAT, CDR2 FQNNGV, per germline. The CDR3 spans 12 residues. The DNA for the CDR3 is TGTGCCAGCAGCTCCCCCTTCTACGAGCAGTACTTC. Amino acids: CASSSPFYEQYF.

This clone was seen just once. The chain employs TRBV5-1 and TRBJ1-2; D is possibly TRBD1 (5 bases). Germline V gives CDR1 SGHRS, CDR2 YFSETQ. V lost 0 bases and J lost 8, with 11 bases in between. The CDR3 extends over 13 amino acids. The CDR3 sequence is CASSLVQGGGYTF. The DNA for the CDR3 is TGCGCCAGCAGCTTGGTTCAGGGTGGCGGCTACACCTTC.

This clone came up a few times. The genes are TRBV10-1 and TRBJ1-2, with a weak D call TRBD1 (6 bases). V was cut by 7 bases and J by 1 base, with 16 bases left in between. CDR1 and CDR2 from the germline V gene are WNHNN and SYGVQD (reference sequence). This CDR3 has 15 amino acids. CDR3: CASNGRGPVNYGYTF. The DNA of the CDR3 is TGCGCCAGCAACGGCAGGGGCCCAGTTAACTATGGCTACACCTTC.